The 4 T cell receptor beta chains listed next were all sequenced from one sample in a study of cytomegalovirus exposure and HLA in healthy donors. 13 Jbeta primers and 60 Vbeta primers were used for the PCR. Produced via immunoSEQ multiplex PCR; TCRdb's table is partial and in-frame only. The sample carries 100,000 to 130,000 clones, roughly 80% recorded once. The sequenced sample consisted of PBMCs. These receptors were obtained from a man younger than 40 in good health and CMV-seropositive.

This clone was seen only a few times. The CDR3 DNA sequence: TGTGCCAGCAGCTTGGATGCGGGGAGCTCCTACAATGAGCAGTTCTTC. It translates to CASSLDAGSSYNEQFF. This sequence joins TRBV5-4 and TRBJ2-1; D is possibly TRBD2 (6 bases). Germline V lookup: CDR1 SGHNT, CDR2 YYREEE (reference sequence). The CDR3 sequence is 16 residues long. V was clipped by 0 bases and J by 0 bases, with 10 bases between them.

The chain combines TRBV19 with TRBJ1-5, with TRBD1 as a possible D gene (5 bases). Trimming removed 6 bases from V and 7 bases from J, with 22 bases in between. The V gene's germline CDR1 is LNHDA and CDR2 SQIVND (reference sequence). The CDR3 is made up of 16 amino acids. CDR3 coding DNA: TGTGCCAGTAGAGACCCTCGGGGGGATGGAAGGCAGCCCCAGCATTTT. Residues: CASRDPRGDGRQPQHF.

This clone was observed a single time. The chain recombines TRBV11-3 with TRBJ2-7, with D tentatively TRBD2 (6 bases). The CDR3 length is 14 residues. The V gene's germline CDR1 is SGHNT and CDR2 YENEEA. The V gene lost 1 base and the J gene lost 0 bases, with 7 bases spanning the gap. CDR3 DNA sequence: TGTGCCAGCAGCTTAGGGGGGGACTCCTACGAGCAGTACTTC. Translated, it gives CASSLGGDSYEQYF. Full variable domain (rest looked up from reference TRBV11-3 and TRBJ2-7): EAGVVQSPRYKIIEKKQPVAFWCNPISGHNTLYWYLQNLGQGPELLIRYENEEAVDDSQLPKDRFSAERLKGVDSTLKIQPAELGDSAVYLCASSLGGDSYEQYFGPGTRLTVT.

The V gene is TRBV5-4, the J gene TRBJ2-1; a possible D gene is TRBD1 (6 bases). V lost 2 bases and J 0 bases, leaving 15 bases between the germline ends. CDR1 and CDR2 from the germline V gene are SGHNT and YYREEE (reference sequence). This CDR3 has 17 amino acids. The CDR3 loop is CASSFELRGSSYNEQFF. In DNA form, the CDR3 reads TGTGCCAGCAGCTTTGAGTTGAGGGGGAGCTCCTACAATGAGCAGTTCTTC.